This TCR beta chain comes out of a study of T cells in Graves' hyperthyroidism and ophthalmopathy (dated by TCRdb to the late 2010s). For the study in its entirety: Peripheral blood samples were taken at the time of initial diagnosis, prior to any treatment. The 95 to 100 discovery patients were randomly split 7:3 into training and test sets. To identify TCR V-J signatures that set the groups apart, the researchers used a discovery cohort of 100 patients, made up of under 50 with Graves' ophthalmopathy and about 60 with stable Graves' hyperthyroidism. After sampling, hyperthyroidism patients received methimazole starting at 30 mg daily, and ophthalmopathy patients received high-dose intravenous methylprednisolone. An independent validation cohort of about 20 hyperthyroidism patients and approximately 16 patients who later progressed to ophthalmopathy tested prospective prediction of ophthalmopathy. In roughly six Graves' hyperthyroidism patients, the study also compared T-cell repertoires from thyroid tissue with T-cell repertoires from blood. TCR Vbeta CDR3 sequencing of approximately 140 peripheral blood samples (roughly 41 ophthalmopathy, 70 to 85 hyperthyroidism and approximately 17 progressor patients) is reported in the paper.

This clonotype has more than one count but fewer than ten. Its antigen is still unknown. The record has no base qualities; no much larger clone is one base away. V drops 3 bases and J drops 8 bases, leaving 14 bases in between. Taken from the germline V gene, the CDR1 and CDR2 loops are SGHTS and YDEGEE. The CDR3 holds 13 amino acids from the cysteine to the phenylalanine. CDR3 DNA only is kept here, 39 bases in frame from base 1. Overall study results and their limits: Most expanded thyroid clonotypes (frequency above 0.001) were also detected in blood, a finding suggesting that blood repertoires may reflect thyroid immune responses. In validation, the model predicted progression to ophthalmopathy with about 71% sensitivity and 72.22% specificity, a median of approximately 6.5 months before onset. A model built on a 13 V-J signature distinguished ophthalmopathy from stable hyperthyroidism, reaching about 89% sensitivity and 81.08% specificity in cross-validation and 80%/75% in testing. Sample size was not statistically predetermined, and blinding of investigators to group allocation was not performed.

Amplification of TCR beta CDR3 regions was carried out from RNA transcripts. The first round of RT-PCR for the TCR CDR3 was performed with the HTBI primer set and the Qiagen OneStep RT-PCR kit. Libraries were constructed in a second round of multiplex PCR, after which size selection and purification were performed. The libraries were sequenced on an Illumina HiSeq2000 using paired-end 100 bp reads. The authors' analysis ran thus. Raw data were processed with SOAPnuke, discarding reads with adapters, uncalled bases, mean Phred below 15, or no exact constant-primer or identifier match. High-quality paired reads were merged using COPE v1.2.5, and each unique nucleotide sequence was defined as a clonotype. MiTCR v1.1 was used to align the clonotypes against IMGT TRBV, TRBD and TRBJ reference segments. The analysis was restricted to V-J combinations with a frequency above 0.0001, which together covered just over 99% of the repertoires. The TCS score was defined as the ratio of F50 (clonal expansion) to E x V (chaos), calculated using BLOSUM62-based TCRdist between CDR3 peptides within each V-J. Welch's t-statistics and random forest reduced roughly 540 V-J features to 13, which were used in a naive Bayes classifier (R e1071). TCRdb passed the public sequencing reads through fastp at Q25 and MiXCR, retaining productive beta sequences. Merged by CDR3 protein, the rows form single entries marked with the most common genes and DNA. TCRdb's processing, not the study's, gives the V and J calls here. The sample profile shows some 350,000 distinct CDR3 sequences; roughly 15% of them were found once. Around 20% of the sample is taken by the ten largest.

Moderately to severely active disease, a Clinical Activity Score of at least 3, a NOSPECS grade of at least 4, and a duration under 3 months were present in ophthalmopathy patients. Exclusion was applied to patients with uncontrolled infections, other autoimmune diseases, pregnancy or lactation. Diagnoses relied on clinical symptoms, serum thyroxine and TRAb, thyroid ultrasound and orbital computed tomography. Ficoll-Paque density gradient centrifugation was used to isolate PBMCs from around 9.1 ml of fresh peripheral blood. Total RNA was extracted with Trizol reagent, and quality was checked on an Agilent 2100 Bioanalyzer.

Input material: blood. The rearranged segments are TRBV5-8 and TRBJ1-1; no confident D gene assignment can be made. This receptor was obtained from a woman in her fifties or sixties with Graves' ophthalmopathy. The nucleotide sequence reads as follows: TGTGCCAGCAGCTCTCGGTTGCCGTCAGAAGCTTTCTTT. This translates into CASSSRLPSEAFF.